A selection of T cell receptor beta chains follows, all from one sample in a study of identical twins. One entry per CDR3 protein results from TCRdb running MiXCR on the 5' RACE reads. The sample carries hundreds of thousands of distinct CDR3 sequences, roughly 8% recorded once. These records were also assigned to another study, of yellow fever vaccine responses in identical twins.

Sequencing used PBMCs. These receptors were taken from a woman aged 18-29 years in good health. CDR3s include the opening cysteine and the closing phenylalanine or tryptophan. A D gene is named only where the DNA matches it firmly. Size is omitted from some rows. Given values are once, few, many or a class for expanded clones.

TRBD1,TRBV7-9,NA,TRBJ2-7,TGTGCCAGCGACAGGACAGGTCTCGAGCAGTACTTC,CASDRTGLEQYF
NA,TRBV30,once,TRBJ2-7,TGTGCCTGGACCCCAGGGGAAACTTACGAGCAGTACTTC,CAWTPGETYEQYF
TRBD2,TRBV12-3/TRBV12-4,NA,TRBJ2-5,TGTGCCAGCAGCACCACGCGACTAGCGGGGCTTCAGTACCAAGAGACCCAGTACTTC,CASSTTRLAGLQYQETQYF
NA,TRBV5-1,many,TRBJ2-5,TGCGCCAGCAGCTTGGAACAGAATAAAGAGACCCAGTACTTC,CASSLEQNKETQYF
NA,TRBV12-3/TRBV12-4,many,TRBJ2-3,TGTGCCAGCAGCCCCCCCAGCGGACCTAGCACAGATACGCAGTATTTT,CASSPPSGPSTDTQYF
TRBD1,TRBV20-1,NA,TRBJ2-1,TGCAGTGCCCCCCGGGACAGGGGAAACTACAATGAGCAGTTCTTC,CSAPRDRGNYNEQFF
NA,TRBV12-3/TRBV12-4,NA,TRBJ1-2,TGTGCCAGCAGTGGTTGGACAGACGCCTCAGGTTTTGGCTACACCTTC,CASSGWTDASGFGYTF
NA,TRBV6-1,few,TRBJ2-3,TGTGCCAGCAGACCCCTATTCACTAGCACAGATACGCAGTATTTT,CASRPLFTSTDTQYF
NA,TRBV10-2,few,TRBJ2-7,TGCGCCAGCACCGTCGGACAGCGCTACGAGCAGTACTTC,CASTVGQRYEQYF
TRBD1,TRBV15,few,TRBJ2-4,TGTGCCACCCGAGGTTCGACAGGGCTTTCCCTAGCCAAAAACATTCAGTACTTC,CATRGSTGLSLAKNIQYF
NA,TRBV5-6,many,TRBJ2-5,TGTGCCAGCAGCTTGGCCAGGGGCCTGTACCAAGAGACCCAGTACTTC,CASSLARGLYQETQYF
NA,TRBV11-2,few,TRBJ2-3,TGTGCCAGCAGCTTGGGTCCACAGGATACGCAGTATTTT,CASSLGPQDTQYF
NA,TRBV7-2,few,TRBJ2-7,TGTGCCAGCAGCTTATTTTACGAGCAGTACTTC,CASSLFYEQYF
NA,TRBV7-7,NA,TRBJ2-2,TGTGCTAGAATCCACAGGAACACCGGGGAGCTGTTTTTT,CARIHRNTGELFF
TRBD1,TRBV5-1,once,TRBJ2-7,TGCGCCAGCAGCAACAACAGGGGGCTACCCTACGAGCAGTACTTC,CASSNNRGLPYEQYF
NA,TRBV7-9,NA,TRBJ2-7,TGTGCCAGCAGCCACGGGTGGGACTCTGGGGCCTGGGACTTC,CASSHGWDSGAWDF
NA,TRBV24-1,few,TRBJ2-1,TGTGCCACCAGTGATTTAGGCCCGGACAGCTACAATGAGCAGTTCTTC,CATSDLGPDSYNEQFF
NA,TRBV4-2,many,TRBJ2-1,TGTGCCAGCAGCCAGGCCCAAGGACAAGGGACCTACAATGAGCAGTTCTTC,CASSQAQGQGTYNEQFF